This T cell receptor (beta chain) was recovered during a study of T-cell memory formation after mild COVID-19 (dated by TCRdb to 2020 to 2023). In terms of the full investigation: TCR sequence clusters from the two donors were largely donor specific. In a couple of donors, T-cell clones that expanded and contracted after mild COVID-19 were tracked by sequencing TCRalpha and TCRbeta repertoires over time. Two young, previously healthy adult volunteers made up the cohort, one male and one female. Overall study results and their limits: Some responding clones were detected in pre-infection memory, which suggested that pre-existing cross-reactive memory T cells had joined the SARS-CoV-2 response. SARS-CoV-2 specificity of the second-wave clones peaking on day 37 was not confirmed. Contracting CD4+ clones turned up mainly in the CM and EM memory subsets, whereas EMRA was where CD8+ clones were enriched. Only a couple of mild cases were covered by the study, and larger cohorts that include severe cases with pre-infection samples were considered necessary. From day 15 to 85, contracting clones showed balanced CD4/CD8 phenotypes, whereas a second wave of clones that expanded from day 15 to 37 leaned towards CD4+.

Taken from the germline V gene, the CDR1 and CDR2 loops are SGHTA and FQGTGA. V is cut by 5 bases and J by 6 bases, and the space between the germline ends is 19 bases. From its cysteine to its phenylalanine, the CDR3 spans 15 amino acids. CDR3 DNA is the only sequence kept; it has 45 bases, read in frame from the first base. Worth noting for this clonotype: Its antigen is unknown. Within one base of it there is no much larger clone, and no base qualities were kept.

PBMCs were isolated by Ficoll-Paque density gradient centrifugation. The instrument given in TCRdb is Illumina NovaSeq 6000. TCRalpha and TCRbeta cDNA libraries were built by 5'RACE with constant-segment primers, adding sample barcodes and unique molecular identifiers. Trizol reagent was used to extract RNA from every sample. The libraries were amplified in two PCR steps, and the second step added a second sample barcode and Illumina TruSeq adapters. Sequencing of the libraries was done on an Illumina NovaSeq, producing 2 x 150 bp paired-end reads. The study's own analysis went as follows. Reads were demultiplexed and collapsed into UMI-guided consensus sequences with migec v1.2.7. Using mixcr v2.1.11, UMI consensuses were aligned to TRA and TRB V and J templates and then assembled into clonotypes. Expanded or contracted clonotypes were those called significant by both edgeR and NoisET, with noise models trained on biological replicates. For edgeR calls, a false discovery rate-adjusted p below 0.01 and a log2 fold-change threshold of 1 were applied. PCA with hierarchical clustering of max-normalized trajectories of the 1000 most abundant clonotypes was used as exploratory dynamics analysis. The CD4 or CD8 phenotype of responding clones was assigned using the separately sequenced CD4+ and CD8+ repertoires. TCRdb's own reprocessing of the public reads used fastp at Q25 and MiXCR and kept productive beta chains. Each CDR3 protein appears once, grouped with its most common genes and DNA. It is TCRdb's table, rather than the study itself, that gives the V and J calls and clone size. The sample table lists about 560,000 distinct CDR3 sequences, about a fifth of them with a count of one. Around 7.7% of the sample comes from the top ten.

The material sequenced was PBMCs or a T cell subset sorted from them (not recorded which). Recombination connected TRBV7-3 to TRBJ1-2; TRBD1 might be the D gene, on 6 matching bases. The receptor was derived from an adult woman who had mild COVID-19 (a few samples of this study predate the infection). The sample titles of this study are shuffled in the database, so cell type and time point are left out; the donor was told from shared clones. The sequence in DNA is TGTGCCAGCAGCCAGAGGGGGGGCTCGGAGAATGGCTACACCTTC. This gives the protein CASSQRGGSENGYTF.